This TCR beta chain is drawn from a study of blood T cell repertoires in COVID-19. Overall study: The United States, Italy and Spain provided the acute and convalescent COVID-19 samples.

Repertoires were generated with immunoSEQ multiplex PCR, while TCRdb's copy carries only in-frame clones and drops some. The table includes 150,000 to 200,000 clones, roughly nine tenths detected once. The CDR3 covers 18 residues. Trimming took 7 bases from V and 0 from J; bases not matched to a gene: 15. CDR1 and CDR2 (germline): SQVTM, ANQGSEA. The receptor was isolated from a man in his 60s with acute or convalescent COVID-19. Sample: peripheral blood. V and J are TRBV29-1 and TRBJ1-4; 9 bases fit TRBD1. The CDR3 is CSGLNWTGAGATNEKLFF. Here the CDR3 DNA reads TGCAGCGGTCTCAACTGGACAGGGGCCGGAGCAACTAATGAAAAACTGTTTTTT.